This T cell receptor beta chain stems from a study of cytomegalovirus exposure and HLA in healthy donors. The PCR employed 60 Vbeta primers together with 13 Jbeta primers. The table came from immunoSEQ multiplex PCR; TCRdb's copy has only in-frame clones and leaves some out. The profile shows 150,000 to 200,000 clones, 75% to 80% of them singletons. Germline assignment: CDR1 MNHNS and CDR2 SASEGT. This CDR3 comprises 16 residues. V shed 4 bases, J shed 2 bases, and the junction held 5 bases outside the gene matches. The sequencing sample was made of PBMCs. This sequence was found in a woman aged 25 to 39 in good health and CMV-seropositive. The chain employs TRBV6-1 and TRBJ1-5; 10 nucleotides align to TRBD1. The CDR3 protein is CASSARDRGGNQPQHF. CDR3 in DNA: TGTGCCAGCAGTGCGCGGGACAGGGGAGGCAATCAGCCCCAGCATTTT.